One and the same sample provided the 26 T cell receptor beta chains below, sequenced in a study of lymphopenia after photon versus proton radiotherapy. The repertoire was sequenced with immunoSEQ multiplex PCR; TCRdb's copy has only in-frame clones and lacks some. The profile shows approximately 24,000 clones, roughly nine tenths of them singletons. This specimen consisted of peripheral blood, obtained from a patient treated with photon-based radiotherapy. Receptors were obtained from a woman aged 50 to 65 with cholangiocarcinoma.

The chain carries TRBV19 and TRBJ2-7, with D unclear. This CDR3 is 13 amino acids long. V gave up 5 bases and J gave up 3 bases, with 11 bases separating them. Germline loops: CDR1 LNHDA, CDR2 SQIVND (reference sequence). In nucleotides, the CDR3 is TGTGCCAGTAGTGAAGGGCGTGGCTACGAGCAGTACTTC. The encoded protein is CASSEGRGYEQYF.

The chain joins TRBV7-9 to TRBJ1-1; no clear D. V dropped 7 bases and J dropped 1 base, with 7 bases sitting between them. Germline V gene data show CDR1 as SEHNR and CDR2 as FQNEAQ (reference sequence). CDR3 length equals 12 residues. The DNA of the CDR3 is TGTGCCAGCACCCGGGGGAACACTGAAGCTTTCTTT. Its protein product is CASTRGNTEAFF.

The chain uses TRBV19 and TRBJ2-6; D is perhaps TRBD1 (6 bases). V gave up 3 bases and J gave up 3 bases, with 9 bases separating them. CDR1 is LNHDA, CDR2 SQIVND, per germline (reference sequence). The CDR3 is made up of 15 amino acids. Here the CDR3 DNA reads TGTGCCAGTAGTATCAGGGGCTTTGGGGCCAACGTCCTGACTTTC. Protein sequence: CASSIRGFGANVLTF.

This clone was seen more than once but under ten times. The rearrangement links TRBV10-1 to TRBJ1-5; the D is unclear. Trimming removed 2 bases at V and 2 bases at J, with 7 bases between. From germline, CDR1 is WNHNN and CDR2 SYGVQD (reference sequence). The CDR3 totals 14 residues. The CDR3 DNA is TGCGCCAGCAGTGAGGGAACAGGCAATCAGCCCCAGCATTTT. Encoded protein: CASSEGTGNQPQHF.

J is TRBJ1-6 and V is TRBV5-6; D is uncertain. Trimming cost V 0 bases and J 4 bases, with 11 bases left between them. The CDR3 runs to 16 residues. Germline assignment: CDR1 SGHDT and CDR2 YYEEEE. CDR3 sequence (DNA): TGTGCCAGCAGCTTGGTGTTGCGGACTTATAATTCACCCCTCCACTTT. Encoded protein: CASSLVLRTYNSPLHF.

The chain combines TRBV19 with TRBJ1-3; 7 bases are shared with TRBD1. The CDR3 is 15 residues long. CDR1 is LNHDA and CDR2 is SQIVND in the germline V gene (reference sequence). Trimming cost V 4 bases and J 3 bases; bases outside gene matches: 6. The CDR3 DNA follows: TGTGCCAGTAGTACTCGGACAGGCGGTGGAAACACCATATATTTT. Protein: CASSTRTGGGNTIYF.

The chain joins TRBV5-1 to TRBJ2-2; 8 bases fit TRBD1. V gave up 3 bases and J gave up 1 base; unmatched junction bases: 2. Germline CDR1 is SGHRS and CDR2 is YFSETQ. The CDR3 has 15 residues. CDR3 nucleotides: TGCGCCAGCAGCTGGGGGACAGGGAACACCGGGGAGCTGTTTTTT. Protein: CASSWGTGNTGELFF.

V is TRBV4-1 and J is TRBJ1-2; no definite D call. The V and J ends lost 0 bases and 0 bases respectively, with 8 bases between them. CDR1 and CDR2 (germline): MGHRA, YSYEKL. This CDR3 contains 15 residues. CDR3 DNA sequence: TGCGCCAGCAGCCAAGATCCGGGAACTAACTATGGCTACACCTTC. It encodes CASSQDPGTNYGYTF.

The chain carries TRBV19 and TRBJ1-2; perhaps TRBD1 as D (6 bases). Germline V gives CDR1 LNHDA, CDR2 SQIVND (reference sequence). The V end was cut by 4 bases, the J end by 6 bases, with 12 bases between. There are 13 residues in the CDR3. As DNA, the CDR3 is TGTGCCAGTAGTAACGGGGAGGGGGATGGCTACACCTTC. Translated, it gives CASSNGEGDGYTF.

This clone was counted a few times. The rearrangement uses TRBV7-8 and TRBJ1-1; tentative D call: TRBD1 (6 bases). Trimming shortened V by 5 bases and J by 1 base, and 17 bases separated the two germline ends. The V gene's germline CDR1 is SGHVS and CDR2 FQNEAQ. The CDR3 contains 16 residues. The CDR3 loop reads CASSPGSGRGNTEAFF. The CDR3 DNA reads as TGTGCCAGCAGCCCAGGGTCAGGCAGGGGGAACACTGAAGCTTTCTTT.

V and J are TRBV11-2 and TRBJ2-3, with 9 bases matching TRBD2. CDR3 length equals 19 residues. V lost 0 bases and J lost 5; bases outside the gene matches: 15. The germline V gene encodes CDR1 SGHAT and CDR2 FQNNGV. In nucleotides, the CDR3 is TGTGCCAGCAGCTTAGATTCCGCGGGGGGGCATTGGGCGGAAGATACGCAGTATTTT. The encoded protein is CASSLDSAGGHWAEDTQYF.

The chain couples TRBV2 to TRBJ2-1; 11 positions match TRBD2. Germline V lookup: CDR1 SNHLY, CDR2 FYNNEI. The CDR3 is 17 residues long. The V segment lost 6 bases and the J segment 6 bases; nucleotides outside the gene matches: 13. The CDR3 protein is CASRDLPGLAAFNEQFF. The CDR3 DNA sequence: TGTGCCAGCAGGGACCTGCCGGGACTAGCGGCTTTCAATGAGCAGTTCTTC. The variable domain in full, completed from reference TRBV2 and TRBJ2-1, reads EPEVTQTPSHQVTQMGQEVILRCVPISNHLYFYWYRQILGQKVEFLVSFYNNEISEKSEIFDDQFSVERPDGSNFTLKIRSTKLEDSAMYFCASRDLPGLAAFNEQFFGPGTRLTVL.

The V and J genes are TRBV5-6 and TRBJ2-7; D is possibly TRBD1 (5 bases). With 1 base removed from V and 2 bases from J, the gap between germline ends came to 10 bases. The CDR3 sequence is 14 residues long. Germline V CDR1 and CDR2: SGHDT, YYEEEE. CDR3 residues: CASSLWGKTYEQYF. CDR3 coding DNA: TGTGCCAGCAGCTTGTGGGGCAAGACCTACGAGCAGTACTTC.

The genes are TRBV11-3 and TRBJ2-1; 9 bases fit TRBD2. V shed 1 base, J shed 7 bases, and the junction held 8 bases outside the gene matches. The CDR3 runs to 16 residues. Looked up from germline, CDR1 is SGHNT and CDR2 is YENEEA. The CDR3 loop is CASSLGFAGGLNEQFF. The CDR3 region has the DNA TGTGCCAGCAGCTTAGGGTTCGCGGGGGGGCTGAATGAGCAGTTCTTC.

CDR3 nucleotide sequence: TGCGCCAGCAGCCAAGATCGGGGGACAGGGGGCATCTATGGCTACACCTTC. Amino acid sequence: CASSQDRGTGGIYGYTF. The chain carries TRBV4-3 and TRBJ1-2; 12 bases agree with TRBD1. The CDR3 extends over 17 amino acids. Germline lookup yields CDR1 LGHNA and CDR2 YSLEER. The junction had 6 bases not matched to a gene; V was cut back by 0 bases and J by 4 bases.

The chain is built from TRBV29-1 and TRBJ2-7; 9 bases align to TRBD1. Germline CDR1 SQVTM, CDR2 ANQGSEA. The CDR3 sequence is 12 residues long. With 7 bases clipped from V and 1 base from J, the junction kept 2 bases outside the gene matches. The CDR3 DNA reads TGCAGCGGAGGACAGGGGTCCTACGAGCAGTACTTC. Its translation: CSGGQGSYEQYF.

V is TRBV9 and J is TRBJ2-2, with D possibly being TRBD2 (7 bases). The CDR3 consists of 19 residues. V gave up 2 bases and J gave up 4 bases, with 24 bases separating them. Germline V CDR1 and CDR2: SGDLS, YYNGEE. The DNA for the CDR3 is TGTGCCAGCAGCGTTGCAACCAGTTGGGGGGGCCGAGGCACCGGGGAGCTGTTTTTT. It codes for CASSVATSWGGRGTGELFF.

The chain has TRBV6-5 and TRBJ2-7; no reliable D call. The ends were cut back, 4 bases at V and 4 bases at J, with 14 bases in the middle. Germline-derived CDR1 and CDR2 are MNHEY and SVGAGI. CDR3 length: 14 amino acids. CDR3 protein: CASSLAQGIYEQYF. Written as DNA, the CDR3 is TGTGCCAGCAGTTTAGCTCAAGGAATATACGAGCAGTACTTC.

This clone was seen a single time. The V gene is TRBV7-2, the J gene TRBJ1-1; possibly TRBD1 for D (6 bases). Trimming pared 3 bases from V and 0 bases from J, leaving 11 bases between. The CDR3 runs to 15 residues. The V gene's germline CDR1 is SGHTA and CDR2 FQGNSA. The CDR3 reads CASSFWTAMNTEAFF. CDR3 DNA: TGTGCCAGCAGCTTCTGGACAGCCATGAACACTGAAGCTTTCTTT.

V is TRBV7-2 and J is TRBJ2-1; no firm D call. Germline lookup yields CDR1 SGHTA and CDR2 FQGNSA. The V gene lost 2 bases and the J gene lost 8 bases, with 7 bases spanning the gap. This CDR3 has 12 amino acids. The CDR3 DNA reads TGTGCCAGCAGCTTATACAATGATGAGCAGTTCTTC. Its protein product is CASSLYNDEQFF.

V gene TRBV29-1 combines with J gene TRBJ2-7; TRBD1 matches at 8 bases. CDR1 and CDR2 from the germline V gene are SQVTM and ANQGSEA. The CDR3 spans 14 residues. With 4 bases clipped from V and 6 bases from J, the junction kept 11 bases outside the gene matches. The CDR3 nucleotides are TGCAGCGTTGTCGGTGGGGCCACAGGGGGCGAGCAGTACTTC. Translated, it gives CSVVGGATGGEQYF.

V is TRBV4-3 and J is TRBJ2-1; 11 bases line up with TRBD2. The CDR3 is made up of 17 amino acids. Germline assignment: CDR1 LGHNA and CDR2 YSLEER. J was trimmed by 2 bases and V by 2 bases; bases with no gene match: 5. The CDR3 reads CASSQFSGGAAYNEQFF. For the CDR3, the DNA is TGCGCCAGCAGCCAATTTAGCGGGGGGGCCGCCTACAATGAGCAGTTCTTC.

Points on this clone: A junction boundary mismatches the germline segment, possibly from a read error. This chain uses TRBV5-6 with TRBJ1-2, with TRBD1 as a possible D gene (5 bases). Germline V gives CDR1 SGHDT, CDR2 YYEEEE. The CDR3 extends over 14 amino acids. The CDR3 spells CASRQLAGTAVPFF. CDR3 bases: TGTGCCAGCAGACAACTTGCCGGGACGGCCGTCCCTTTCTTC.

This clone was detected only a few times. The chain carries TRBV11-2 and TRBJ2-7; possibly TRBD1 for D (5 bases). The CDR3 spans 15 residues. Germline V CDR1 and CDR2: SGHAT, FQNNGV. V dropped 4 bases and J dropped 2 bases, with 15 bases sitting between them. This chain's CDR3 is CASSSPPDNAYEQYF. For the CDR3, the DNA is TGTGCCAGCAGCTCGCCCCCGGACAACGCCTACGAGCAGTACTTC.

The rearrangement uses TRBV5-1 and TRBJ2-1; D remains unclear. There are 14 residues in the CDR3. The germline V gene encodes CDR1 SGHRS and CDR2 YFSETQ. V was pared by 1 base and J by 5 bases, with 10 bases between. This CDR3 reads CASSLLGSDNEQFF. CDR3 DNA: TGCGCCAGCAGCTTGCTCGGATCAGACAATGAGCAGTTCTTC.

V usage is TRBV5-1 and J usage is TRBJ1-1, with D tentatively TRBD1 (5 bases). V was pared by 3 bases and J by 6 bases, with 12 bases between. CDR1 is SGHRS and CDR2 is YFSETQ in the germline V gene. The CDR3 sequence is 13 residues long. CDR3 amino acids: CASSWGGSPEAFF. The DNA of the CDR3 is TGCGCCAGCAGCTGGGGCGGAAGCCCTGAAGCTTTCTTT.